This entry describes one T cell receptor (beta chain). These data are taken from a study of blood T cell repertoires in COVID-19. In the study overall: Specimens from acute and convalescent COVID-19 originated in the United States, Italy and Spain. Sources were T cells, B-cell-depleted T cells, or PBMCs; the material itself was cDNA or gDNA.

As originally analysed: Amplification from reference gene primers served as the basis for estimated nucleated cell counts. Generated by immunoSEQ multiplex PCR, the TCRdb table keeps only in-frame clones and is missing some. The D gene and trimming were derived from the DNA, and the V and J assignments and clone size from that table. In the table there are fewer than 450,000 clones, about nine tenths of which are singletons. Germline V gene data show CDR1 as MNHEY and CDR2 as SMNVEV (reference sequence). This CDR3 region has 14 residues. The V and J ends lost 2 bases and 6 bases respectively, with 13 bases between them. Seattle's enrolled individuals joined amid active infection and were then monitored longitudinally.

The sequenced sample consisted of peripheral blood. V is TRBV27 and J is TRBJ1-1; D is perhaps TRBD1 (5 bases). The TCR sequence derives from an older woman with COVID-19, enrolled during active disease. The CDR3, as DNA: TGTGCCAGCAGTTTAGCCGGGGGATCAGCTGAAGCTTTCTTT. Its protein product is CASSLAGGSAEAFF.